The next 24 T cell receptor beta chains were all read from a single sample in a study of blood T cell repertoires in COVID-19. Only in-frame clones appear in the TCRdb table, and some are missing; sequencing was by immunoSEQ multiplex PCR. This sample has 70,000 to 75,000 clones, with about four fifths found just once. Input material: peripheral blood. These receptor sequences come from a man between 65 and 85 years old with acute or convalescent COVID-19.

J is TRBJ1-6 and V is TRBV5-6; possibly TRBD1 for D (6 bases). CDR1 is SGHDT, CDR2 YYEEEE, per germline. The V gene lost 2 bases and the J gene lost 8 bases, with 11 bases spanning the gap. The CDR3 sequence is 14 residues long. CDR3 nucleotides: TGTGCCAGCAGCTTCACAGGGTTGGATTCACCCCTCCACTTT. Translation gives CASSFTGLDSPLHF. The full variable domain, completed using reference TRBV5-6 and TRBJ1-6, is DAGVTQSPTHLIKTRGQQVTLRCSPKSGHDTVSWYQQALGQGPQFIFQYYEEEERQRGNFPDRFSGHQFPNYSSELNVNALLLGDSALYLCASSFTGLDSPLHFGNGTRLTVT.

The rearrangement uses TRBV5-8 and TRBJ2-3; TRBD1 is a possible D gene (6 bases). This CDR3 is 14 amino acids long. Between the trimmed V and J ends, which lost 0 bases and 6 bases, there was a span of 11 bases. Germline lookup yields CDR1 SGHTS and CDR2 YDEGEE. CDR3 protein: CASSLGQDGDTQYF. CDR3 DNA sequence: TGTGCCAGCAGCTTGGGACAGGACGGCGATACGCAGTATTTT. The entire variable domain, with the rest obtained from reference TRBV5-8 and TRBJ2-3, is as follows: EAGVTQSPTHLIKTRGQQATLRCSPISGHTSVYWYQQALGLGLQFLLWYDEGEERNRGNFPPRFSGRQFPNYSSELNVNALELEDSALYLCASSLGQDGDTQYFGPGTRLTVL.

The V call is TRBV5-1, the J call TRBJ2-2, with D perhaps matching TRBD1 (6 bases). V was clipped by 4 bases and J by 4 bases, with 11 bases between them. CDR3 size: 14 residues. The germline gives CDR1 SGHRS, CDR2 YFSETQ. This CDR3 is CASSPGQFTGELFF. CDR3 DNA sequence: TGCGCCAGCAGCCCAGGACAGTTCACCGGGGAGCTGTTTTTT.

CDR3 DNA: TGTGCCAGCAGTTCTTACTCGGGACAGGGGGCACGAGGCTACACCTTC. It encodes CASSSYSGQGARGYTF. The chain combines TRBV28 with TRBJ1-2, with 12 bases fitting TRBD1. V lost 4 bases, J lost 8 bases, and 11 bases stayed unmatched. Looked up from germline, CDR1 is MDHEN and CDR2 is SYDVKM. There are 16 residues in the CDR3.

The rearrangement joins TRBV29-1 to TRBJ2-1; 9 bases agree with TRBD2. Trimming at V came to 6 bases and at J to 9 bases, leaving 6 bases not matched to a gene. This CDR3 is 12 amino acids long. Germline V gene data show CDR1 as SQVTM and CDR2 as ANQGSEA. The DNA for the CDR3 is TGCAGCGTCGACTTAGCGGGAGTTGAGCAGTTCTTC. Translated, it gives CSVDLAGVEQFF.

V gene TRBV6-1 combines with J gene TRBJ1-5; no reliable D call. The V and J ends lost 1 base and 3 bases respectively, with 10 bases between them. The CDR3 contains 15 residues. Germline loops: CDR1 MNHNS, CDR2 SASEGT. Written as DNA, the CDR3 is TGTGCCAGCAGTGAAGGGTTGGGCCCCAATCAGCCCCAGCATTTT. Encoded protein: CASSEGLGPNQPQHF.

J is TRBJ2-3 and V is TRBV6-2 or TRBV6-3; TRBD2 aligns across 8 bases. Per germline, CDR1 MNHEY and CDR2 SVGEGT. This CDR3 comprises 16 residues. The trim removed 6 bases at V and 4 bases at J, leaving 12 bases unmatched. The CDR3 nucleotides are TGTGCCAGCAGCCAAATTTTAGGACTAGCCCCAGATACGCAGTATTTT. Residues: CASSQILGLAPDTQYF.

The chain is built from TRBV19 and TRBJ2-7; TRBD2 matches 7 bases. V was clipped by 3 bases and J by 2 bases; unmatched bases: 7. The CDR3 has 15 residues. CDR1 LNHDA and CDR2 SQIVND come from the germline V gene (reference sequence). The CDR3 region has the DNA TGTGCCAGTAGTATTGTAGCGGGCAACGCCTACGAGCAGTACTTC. This gives the protein CASSIVAGNAYEQYF.

This clone was found once. The rearrangement joins TRBV5-1 to TRBJ2-3; possibly TRBD2 for D (6 bases). The length of the CDR3 is 16 residues. Trimming removed 4 bases at V and 1 base at J, with 16 bases between. Germline CDR1 and CDR2: SGHRS and YFSETQ. CDR3 loop: CASSPQTRAGTDTQYF. Written as DNA, the CDR3 is TGCGCCAGCAGCCCCCAGACTAGAGCCGGCACAGATACGCAGTATTTT.

The chain couples TRBV2 to TRBJ2-5, with D perhaps matching TRBD1 (6 bases). The CDR3 has 12 amino acids. Per germline, CDR1 SNHLY and CDR2 FYNNEI. Deletions cut 4 bases from V and 4 bases from J, with 7 bases between. CDR3 DNA: TGTGCCAGCAGTGGGGGGCTAGAGACCCAGTACTTC. Protein product: CASSGGLETQYF. The variable domain in full, completed from reference TRBV2 and TRBJ2-5, reads EPEVTQTPSHQVTQMGQEVILRCVPISNHLYFYWYRQILGQKVEFLVSFYNNEISEKSEIFDDQFSVERPDGSNFTLKIRSTKLEDSAMYFCASSGGLETQYFGPGTRLLVL.

The chain employs TRBV5-4 and TRBJ1-2; D may be TRBD1 (5 bases). This CDR3 has 15 residues. Germline V gives CDR1 SGHNT, CDR2 YYREEE (reference sequence). V lost 0 bases and J 8 bases, leaving 17 bases between the germline ends. CDR3 loop: CASSLGASDRGGYTF. CDR3 DNA: TGTGCCAGCAGCTTGGGAGCCAGCGACAGAGGCGGCTACACCTTC.

This clone occurred a few times. The chain carries TRBV4-3 and TRBJ2-1; TRBD1 is a possible D gene (6 bases). Trimming cost V 2 bases and J 5 bases, with 13 bases left between them. The CDR3 consists of 15 residues. Germline CDR1 reads LGHNA; CDR2 reads YSLEER. The CDR3 nucleotides read TGCGCCAGCAGCCAACTGCGGACAGCCAACAATGAGCAGTTCTTC. Its translation is CASSQLRTANNEQFF.

The chain couples TRBV6-5 to TRBJ1-1; D remains ambiguous. Per germline, CDR1 MNHEY and CDR2 SVGAGI. This CDR3 spans 13 amino acids. Trimming shortened V by 10 bases and J by 3 bases, and 15 bases separated the two germline ends. DNA for the CDR3: TGTGCCACCAAGGACGAGGGATACACTGAAGCTTTCTTT. As protein: CATKDEGYTEAFF.

The CDR3 DNA reads TGTGCCAGTAGTATAAGGAGCGGGAGAAACACCGGGGAGCTGTTTTTT. Its protein product is CASSIRSGRNTGELFF. The gene calls are TRBV19 and TRBJ2-2; 8 bases align to TRBD2. Germline trimming cut 2 bases from V and 2 bases from J; bases unmatched to any gene: 4. The V gene's germline CDR1 is LNHDA and CDR2 SQIVND (reference sequence). The CDR3 contains 16 residues.

This chain links TRBV28 with TRBJ1-2; D is undetermined. V gave up 7 bases and J gave up 6 bases, with 18 bases separating them. Per the germline V gene, CDR1 is MDHEN and CDR2 is SYDVKM. The CDR3 has 14 residues. The CDR3 sequence: CASNPRRGADGYTF. CDR3 bases: TGTGCCAGCAATCCCAGGCGGGGAGCGGATGGCTACACCTTC.

The CDR3 protein is CAWNEQGMHPGNTIYF. CDR3 coding DNA: TGTGCCTGGAATGAACAGGGGATGCACCCTGGAAACACCATATATTTT. J is TRBJ1-3 and V is TRBV30, with 7 bases fitting TRBD1. V gave up 4 bases and J gave up 2 bases; unmatched junction bases: 11. The CDR3 runs 16 residues. Germline loops: CDR1 GTSNPN, CDR2 SVGIG (reference sequence).

The rearrangement uses TRBV7-9 and TRBJ2-3, with 8 positions matching TRBD1. In germline, CDR1 is SEHNR, CDR2 FQNEAQ (reference sequence). This CDR3 comprises 13 residues. The V segment lost 3 bases and the J segment 5 bases; nucleotides outside the gene matches: 1. CDR3 nucleotide sequence: TGTGCCAGCAGCTTGGACAGGGAAGATACGCAGTATTTT. Translation: CASSLDREDTQYF.

Worth noting for this clone: The junction differs from germline at one of its ends, possibly a read error. This sequence joins TRBV30 and TRBJ2-7; 7 bases align to TRBD2. The CDR3 is 12 amino acids. In germline, CDR1 is GTSNPN, CDR2 SVGIG (reference sequence). CDR3 nucleotide sequence: TGTGCCTGGAGTGGAGGTGGGGGGGGTGAAGACTTC. It is translated as CAWSGGGGGEDF.

The chain combines TRBV30 with TRBJ2-5, with 7 nucleotides matching TRBD1. Germline V gene sequence: CDR1 GTSNPN, CDR2 SVGIG (reference sequence). Trimming at V came to 0 bases and at J to 4 bases, leaving 5 bases not matched to a gene. The CDR3 extends over 14 amino acids. The CDR3 DNA reads TGTGCCTGGAGTGTATCGGCAGGGGGAGAGACCCAGTACTTC. Translated, it gives CAWSVSAGGETQYF.

The chain employs TRBV11-3 and TRBJ2-2, with 7 bases identical to TRBD1. Trimming removed 5 bases from V and 6 bases from J; junction bases left unmatched: 15. This CDR3 region has 17 residues. CDR1 is SGHNT, CDR2 YENEEA, per germline. The CDR3 DNA follows: TGTGCCAGCAGCCCCCGACAGGGACCGGGCGTGGCCGGGGAGCTGTTTTTT. Protein sequence: CASSPRQGPGVAGELFF.

V usage is TRBV3-1 (or the pseudogene TRBV3-2) and J usage is TRBJ2-7, with 9 bases identical to TRBD1. J gave up 7 bases and V 1 base, and 8 bases lay outside the gene matches. CDR1 and CDR2 (germline): LGHDT, YNNKEL (reference sequence). CDR3 size: 15 residues. The CDR3 DNA is TGTGCCAGCAGCCAAGTTGGGACAGGGCCTGGTGAGCAGTACTTC. As protein: CASSQVGTGPGEQYF.

The CDR3 protein is CATSRDQGIVSEKLFF. CDR3 DNA: TGTGCCACCAGCAGAGATCAGGGGATTGTTAGTGAAAAACTGTTTTTT. The chain links TRBV15 to TRBJ1-4; D is possibly TRBD1 (6 bases). This CDR3 is 16 amino acids long. The germline V gene has CDR1 LNHNV and CDR2 YYDKDF (reference sequence). V was clipped by 0 bases and J by 7 bases, with 15 bases between them.

The chain carries TRBV7-2 and TRBJ2-3; D gene unclear. From germline, CDR1 is SGHTA and CDR2 FQGNSA. Trimming shortened V by 0 bases and J by 8 bases, and 15 bases separated the two germline ends. This CDR3 has 15 amino acids. The CDR3 is CASSLADLVGSTQYF. CDR3 nucleotide sequence: TGTGCCAGCAGCTTAGCGGATCTAGTGGGTTCTACGCAGTATTTT.

The rearrangement links TRBV3-1 (or the pseudogene TRBV3-2) to TRBJ2-3; TRBD2 aligns across 10 bases. CDR1 is LGHDT and CDR2 is YNNKEL in the germline V gene (reference sequence). The CDR3 consists of 16 residues. With 1 base clipped from V and 6 bases from J, the junction kept 7 bases outside the gene matches. CDR3 bases: TGTGCCAGCAGCCAAGGAATAGCGGGGGGTCGGGATACGCAGTATTTT. It yields the protein CASSQGIAGGRDTQYF.